The sample holds a few counts of the clone carrying this T cell receptor beta chain. MiXCR, applied by TCRdb to the 5' RACE reads, yields one record per CDR3 protein. The sample carries tens of thousands of distinct CDR3 sequences, roughly 12% recorded once. This entry belongs to a study of early T cells in non-severe SARS-CoV-2 infection. CDR1 and CDR2 from the germline V gene are GTSNPN and SVGIG (reference sequence). CDR3 length: 14 residues. The germline V and J ends were trimmed by 0 bases and 4 bases, with 10 bases remaining between them. This sequence joins TRBV30 and TRBJ2-1; weak D call: TRBD2 (6 bases). The sequence derives from an adult who was a healthcare worker with PCR-confirmed SARS-CoV-2 infection or an uninfected control (not recorded which). Sequences were obtained from whole blood. The CDR3 DNA reads as TGTGCCTGGAGTGTTGGCGGGGCGTACAATGAGCAGTTCTTC. This sequence encodes CAWSVGGAYNEQFF. The whole variable domain, filled in from reference TRBV30 and TRBJ2-1, reads SQTIHQWPATLVQPVGSPLSLECTVEGTSNPNLYWYRQAAGRGLQLLFYSVGIGQISSEVPQNLSASRPQDRQFILSSKKLLLSDSGFYLCAWSVGGAYNEQFFGPGTRLTVL.